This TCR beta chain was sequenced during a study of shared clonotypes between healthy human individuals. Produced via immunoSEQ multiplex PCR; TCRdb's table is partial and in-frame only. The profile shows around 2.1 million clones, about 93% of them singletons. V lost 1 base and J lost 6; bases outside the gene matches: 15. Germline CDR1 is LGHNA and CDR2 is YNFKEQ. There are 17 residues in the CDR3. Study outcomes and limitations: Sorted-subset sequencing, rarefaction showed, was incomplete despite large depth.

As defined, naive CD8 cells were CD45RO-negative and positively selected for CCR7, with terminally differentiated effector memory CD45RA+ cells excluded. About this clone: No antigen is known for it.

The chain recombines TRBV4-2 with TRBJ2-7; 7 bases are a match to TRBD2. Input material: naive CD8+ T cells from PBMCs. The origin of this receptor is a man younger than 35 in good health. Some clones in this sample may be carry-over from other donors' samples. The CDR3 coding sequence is TGTGCCAGCAGCCAAGGCCTGTTATACGGGGAGGGCCTCGAGCAGTACTTC. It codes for CASSQGLLYGEGLEQYF.